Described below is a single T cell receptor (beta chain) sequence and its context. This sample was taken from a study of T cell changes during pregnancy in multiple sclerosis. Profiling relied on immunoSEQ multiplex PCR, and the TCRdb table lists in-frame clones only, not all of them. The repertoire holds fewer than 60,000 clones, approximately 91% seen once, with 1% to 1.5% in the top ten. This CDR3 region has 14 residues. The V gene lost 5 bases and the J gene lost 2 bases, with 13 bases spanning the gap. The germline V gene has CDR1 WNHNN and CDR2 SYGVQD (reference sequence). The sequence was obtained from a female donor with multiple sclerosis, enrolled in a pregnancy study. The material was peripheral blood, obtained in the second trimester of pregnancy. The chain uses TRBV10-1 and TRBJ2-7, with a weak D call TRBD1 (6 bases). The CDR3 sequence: CASSHDRNTYEQYF. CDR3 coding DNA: TGCGCCAGCAGTCACGACAGGAATACCTACGAGCAGTACTTC.